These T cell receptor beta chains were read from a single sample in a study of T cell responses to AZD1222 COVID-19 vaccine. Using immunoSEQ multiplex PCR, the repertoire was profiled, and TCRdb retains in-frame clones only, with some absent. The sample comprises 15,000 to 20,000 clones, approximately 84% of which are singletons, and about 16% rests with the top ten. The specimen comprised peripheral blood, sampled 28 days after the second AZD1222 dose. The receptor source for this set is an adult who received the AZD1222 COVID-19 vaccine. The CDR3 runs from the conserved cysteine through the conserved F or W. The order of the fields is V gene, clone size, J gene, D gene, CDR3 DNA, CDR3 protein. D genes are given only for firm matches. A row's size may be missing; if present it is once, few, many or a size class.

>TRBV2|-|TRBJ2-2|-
TGTGCCAGCAGTGAATCTAACAGGGATAACAGCGGGGAGCTGTTTTTT
CASSESNRDNSGELFF
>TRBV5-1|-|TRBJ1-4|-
TGCGCCAGCAGCACATTCCCGTATGAAAAACTGTTTTTT
CASSTFPYEKLFF
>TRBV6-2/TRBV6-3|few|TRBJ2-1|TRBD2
TGTGCCAGCAGTTACCTGGTAGCGGGTAGGAATGAGCAGTTCTTC
CASSYLVAGRNEQFF
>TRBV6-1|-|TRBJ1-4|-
TGTGCCAGCAGTGACGAGGGGGTAGGGGAAAAACTGTTTTTT
CASSDEGVGEKLFF
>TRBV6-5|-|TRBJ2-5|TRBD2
TGTGCCACCCGGACTAGCGGGATTGAGACCCAGTACTTC
CATRTSGIETQYF
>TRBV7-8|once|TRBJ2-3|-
TGTGCCAGCAGCCCTCCGCGGCAAGATACGCAGTATTTT
CASSPPRQDTQYF
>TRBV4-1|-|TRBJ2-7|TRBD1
TGCGCCAGCAGCCACGGACAGGGATACTCCTACGAGCAGTACTTC
CASSHGQGYSYEQYF
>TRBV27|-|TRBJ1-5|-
TGTGCCAGCAGACACAGGGAAGGCAATCAGCCCCAGCATTTT
CASRHREGNQPQHF
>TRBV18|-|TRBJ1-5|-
TGTGCCAGCTCACCACAAGGGAGCAATCAGCCCCAGCATTTT
CASSPQGSNQPQHF
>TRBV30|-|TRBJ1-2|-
TGTGCCTGGAGAAATCGCCGAAACTATGGCTACACCTTC
CAWRNRRNYGYTF
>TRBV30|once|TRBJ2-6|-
TGTGCCTGGAGTTCGCCAGGGTTGGCCTCAGGGGCCAACGTCCTGACTTTC
CAWSSPGLASGANVLTF
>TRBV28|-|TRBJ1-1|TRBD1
TGTGCCAGCAGTCCCCGGACAGGGGGCACCACTGAAGCTTTCTTT
CASSPRTGGTTEAFF
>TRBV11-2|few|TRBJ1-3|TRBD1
TGTGCCAGCAGTTTCTCGCTTACAGGGGCTGGAAACACCATATATTTT
CASSFSLTGAGNTIYF
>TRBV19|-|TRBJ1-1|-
TGTGCCAGTAGTATAGGGGGTACCGCTGAAGCTTTCTTT
CASSIGGTAEAFF
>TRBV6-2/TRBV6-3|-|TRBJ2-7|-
TGTGCCAGCAGTTACGAGGAGACGGGGTACGAGCAGTACTTC
CASSYEETGYEQYF
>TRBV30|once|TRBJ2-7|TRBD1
TGTGCCTGGAGCCGGACAGGGGTCTACGAGCAGTACTTC
CAWSRTGVYEQYF